This TCR beta chain was observed in a study of lung T cells in sarcoidosis with Löfgren's syndrome. Study-level information: Löfgren's syndrome patients were the main repertoire analysis focus. Points from the study as a whole: Sarcoidosis antigen recognition was only suggested, antigen unidentified.

TCRdb processed the reads anew with MiXCR; each CDR3 protein has one entry. The table lists about 19,000 distinct CDR3 sequences, roughly 23% of them singletons, with 0.75% to 0.95% in the top ten. This clonotype was seen a few times. Its matching antigen is unknown. The receptor comes from a human donor with sarcoidosis (Löfgren's syndrome or another form), or a control subject (not recorded which). Sequencing was performed on CD4+ T cells from bronchoalveolar lavage.

CDR3 amino acids: CASSFTLGGGANVLTF. The DNA for the CDR3 is TGCGCCAGCAGCTTTACCCTTGGAGGAGGGGCCAACGTCCTGACTTTC. This chain links TRBV5-1 with TRBJ2-6; D possibly corresponds to TRBD2 (5 bases). The CDR3 contains 16 residues. The germline V gene encodes CDR1 SGHRS and CDR2 YFSETQ. The V gene lost 2 bases and the J gene lost 4 bases, with 13 bases spanning the gap.